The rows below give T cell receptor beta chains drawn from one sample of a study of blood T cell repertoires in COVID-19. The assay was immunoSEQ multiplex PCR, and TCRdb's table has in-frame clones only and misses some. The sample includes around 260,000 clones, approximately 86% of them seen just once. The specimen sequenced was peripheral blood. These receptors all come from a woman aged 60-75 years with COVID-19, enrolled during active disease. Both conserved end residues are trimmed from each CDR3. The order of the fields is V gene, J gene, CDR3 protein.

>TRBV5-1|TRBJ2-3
ASSLAGSKDTQY
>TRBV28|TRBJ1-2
ASSRDRVGGYT
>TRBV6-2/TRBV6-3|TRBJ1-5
ASSYPSAGANQPQH
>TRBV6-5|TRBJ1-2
ASKRDRDYGYT
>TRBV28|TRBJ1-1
ASSTTTPAEPEAF
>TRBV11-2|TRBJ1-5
ASSLASNQPQH
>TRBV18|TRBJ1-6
ASSPPDRGNSPLH
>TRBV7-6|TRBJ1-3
ASSLGAGGGNTIY
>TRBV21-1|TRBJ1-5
ASSKVGFLKAQH
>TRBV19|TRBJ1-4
ASKKGQGGRANEKLF
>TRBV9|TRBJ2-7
ASSVAGGRVSEQY
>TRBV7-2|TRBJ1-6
ASSRSGTGGFNSPLH
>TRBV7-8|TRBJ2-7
ASSSREGLAGHEQY
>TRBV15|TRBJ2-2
ATSRLRTSGIAGELF
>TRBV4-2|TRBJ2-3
ASSQVGEPTDTQY
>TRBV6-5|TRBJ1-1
ASRRQRQGDAF
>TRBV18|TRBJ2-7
ASSPLSGRGYEQY
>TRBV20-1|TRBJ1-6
SAPDSSPLH
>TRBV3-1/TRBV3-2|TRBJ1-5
ASSQGQGNQPQH
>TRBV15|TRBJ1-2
ATSIGGQTGYGYT
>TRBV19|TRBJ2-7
ASSSPGTSGRSGEQY
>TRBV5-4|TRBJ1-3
ASSSRWSGNTIY
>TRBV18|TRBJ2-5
ASSRSGEGKETQY
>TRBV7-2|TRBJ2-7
ASSSGASYEQY
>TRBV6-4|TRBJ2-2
ASSVVSTGELF
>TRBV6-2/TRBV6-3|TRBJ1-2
ASSQYTGDYGYT
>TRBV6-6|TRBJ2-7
ASSYSGRPEQY
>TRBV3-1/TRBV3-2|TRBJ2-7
ASSQEATGHYEQY
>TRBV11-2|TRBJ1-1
ASSLVTGGYTEAF
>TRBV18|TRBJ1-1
ASSPTAANTEAF
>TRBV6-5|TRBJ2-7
ASTITGGYEQY
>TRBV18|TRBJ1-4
ASSQGGKNEKLF
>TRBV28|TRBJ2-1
ASRQRETFNEQF
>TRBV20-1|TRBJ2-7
SASTRGYEQY
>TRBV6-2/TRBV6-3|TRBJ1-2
ASSYSSGTVSGYT
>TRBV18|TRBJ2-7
ASSPIPAPRSYEQY
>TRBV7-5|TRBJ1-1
VRSCLSGEGEAF
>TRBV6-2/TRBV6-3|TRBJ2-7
ASSLNRDEQY
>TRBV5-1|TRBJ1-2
ASSFLQGTNYGYT
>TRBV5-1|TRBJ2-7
ASSLRTSSYEQY
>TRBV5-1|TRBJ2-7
ASSLLAASGEQY
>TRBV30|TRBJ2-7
AWSVSGSGYEQY
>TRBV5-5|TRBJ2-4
ASSSTPGTKNDIQY
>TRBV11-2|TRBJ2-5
ASSLAPRVETQY
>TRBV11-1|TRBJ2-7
ASSLASRFYEQY
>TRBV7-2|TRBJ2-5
ASSLGTGWGQETQY
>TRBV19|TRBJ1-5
ASSRQGTGEGNQPQH
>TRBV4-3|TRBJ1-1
ASSEESARPAEAF
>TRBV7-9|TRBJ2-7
ASSLGRQGNHEQY
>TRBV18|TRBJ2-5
ASCSAGMETQY
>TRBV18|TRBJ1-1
ASSATNMNTEAF
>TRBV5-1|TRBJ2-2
ASSLTGTGELF